These 27 T cell receptor beta chains share one sample of origin, sequenced in a study of T cells in Graves' hyperthyroidism and ophthalmopathy. RNA transcripts yielded amplified TCR beta CDR3 regions. A first-round RT-PCR of the TCR CDR3 used the HTBI primer set. Each CDR3 protein is one row after TCRdb ran MiXCR on the multiplex PCR reads. The table lists around 350,000 distinct CDR3 sequences, over 12% of them singletons, with 15% to 20% in the top ten. Input material: blood. These receptors were obtained from a woman in her fifties or sixties with Graves' ophthalmopathy.

The chain joins TRBV7-8 to TRBJ1-5, with D unclear. Trimming pared 0 bases from V and 4 bases from J, leaving 7 bases between. This CDR3 is 14 amino acids long. Germline V CDR1 and CDR2: SGHVS, FQNEAQ. The CDR3 region is CASSLATGNQPQHF. In nucleotides, the CDR3 is TGTGCCAGCAGCTTAGCGACGGGAAATCAGCCCCAGCATTTT.

This clonotype was seen at least ten times. The V call is TRBV6-1, the J call TRBJ1-5, with D possibly TRBD1 on 6 matching bases. The germline gives CDR1 MNHNS, CDR2 SASEGT. This CDR3 comprises 14 residues. V was trimmed by 6 bases and J by 7 bases, leaving 16 bases between them. CDR3 nucleotides: TGTGCCAGCAGCCCCGGGGGCGATGGGCAGCCCCAGCATTTT. Translation gives CASSPGGDGQPQHF.

This clonotype appeared many times. The chain employs TRBV12-3 or TRBV12-4 and TRBJ1-4, with D maybe TRBD1 (5 bases). Trimming shortened V by 3 bases and J by 0 bases, and 11 bases separated the two germline ends. The CDR3 runs to 16 residues. As DNA, the CDR3 is TGTGCCAGCAGTTTTGGGGACCGTGCAACTAATGAAAAACTGTTTTTT. This sequence encodes CASSFGDRATNEKLFF.

This chain uses TRBV4-1 with TRBJ1-1; TRBD1 might be the D (6 bases). Germline loops: CDR1 MGHRA, CDR2 YSYEKL. Between the trimmed V and J ends, which lost 4 bases and 7 bases, there was a span of 16 bases. This CDR3 has 14 amino acids. DNA of the CDR3: TGCGCCAGCAGCCGTCGGGGGGAGGGGGGTGAAGCTTTCTTT. It translates to CASSRRGEGGEAFF.

At least ten counts were recorded for this clonotype. The chain employs TRBV5-1 and TRBJ2-3; D not resolved. The CDR3 is 13 residues long. Looked up from germline, CDR1 is SGHRS and CDR2 is YFSETQ. Trimming removed 0 bases at V and 4 bases at J, with 6 bases between. The CDR3 DNA is TGCGCCAGCAGCTTGGTGCATGCAGATACGCAGTATTTT. This sequence encodes CASSLVHADTQYF.

This clonotype was counted ten times or more. The rearrangement links TRBV2 to TRBJ1-4; TRBD1 agrees at 8 bases. CDR1 is SNHLY and CDR2 is FYNNEI in the germline V gene. The CDR3 has 17 residues. The V gene end was trimmed by 1 base and the J gene end by 3 bases; junction bases not matched to a gene: 7. DNA for the CDR3: TGTGCCAGCAGTGAAGGCAGGGGGCGCGCAGCTAATGAAAAACTGTTTTTT. Translating gives CASSEGRGRAANEKLFF.

The rearrangement uses TRBV12-3 or TRBV12-4 and TRBJ2-3; D remains ambiguous. Trimming removed 5 bases at V and 5 bases at J, with 11 bases between. This CDR3 contains 13 residues. The chain's CDR3 is CASSPPWVDTQYF. The CDR3 coding sequence is TGTGCCAGCAGTCCCCCTTGGGTAGATACGCAGTATTTT.

This clonotype was seen more than once but under ten times. This chain joins TRBV29-1 and TRBJ2-2; 16 bases map to TRBD2. CDR3 length: 17 amino acids. Per germline, CDR1 SQVTM and CDR2 ANQGSEA. Germline trimming cut 5 bases from V and 4 bases from J; bases unmatched to any gene: 7. CDR3 DNA: TGCAGCGTTTTGGGACTAGCGGGAGGGGGCAGCACCGGGGAGCTGTTTTTT. Its translation is CSVLGLAGGGSTGELFF.

In regard to this clonotype: A much larger clone is a single base away; this may be a read error. The rearrangement uses TRBV3-1 and TRBJ2-7; TRBD1 is a possible D gene (5 bases). Between the trimmed V and J ends, which lost 2 bases and 3 bases, there was a span of 11 bases. There are 14 residues in the CDR3. In germline, CDR1 is LGHDT, CDR2 YNNKEL (reference sequence). The CDR3 sequence: CASSQFGADYEQYF. The CDR3 nucleotides read TGTGCCAGCAGCCAATTTGGGGCAGACTACGAGCAGTACTTC.

At least ten counts were recorded for this clonotype. The V call is TRBV9, the J call TRBJ1-2; 7 bases match TRBD1. V lost 2 bases to trimming and J lost 0 bases; unmatched junction nucleotides: 7. The CDR3 is 16 amino acids. Germline CDR1 is SGDLS and CDR2 is YYNGEE. CDR3 sequence: CASSVRGTDPNYGYTF. The CDR3 bases are TGTGCCAGCAGCGTGCGAGGGACAGACCCTAACTATGGCTACACCTTC.

The CDR3 loop is CATSIGLVYEQYF. The CDR3 DNA sequence: TGTGCCACCAGCATTGGACTAGTCTACGAGCAGTACTTC. The chain is built from TRBV15 and TRBJ2-7, with 7 bases matching TRBD2. Germline-derived CDR1 and CDR2 are LNHNV and YYDKDF (reference sequence). The junction had 3 bases not matched to a gene; V was cut back by 4 bases and J by 3 bases. This CDR3 is built from 13 residues.

This clonotype was detected ten times or more. This could be a read error, since a much larger clone is one nucleotide away. The J gene is TRBJ2-3, the V gene TRBV2, with D tentatively TRBD1 (6 bases). Germline-derived CDR1 and CDR2 are SNHLY and FYNNEI. The CDR3 loop spans 15 amino acids. Deletions cut 7 bases from V and 0 bases from J, with 14 bases between. The CDR3 DNA follows: TGTGCCAGCAACCTCTGGGACACCAGCACAGATACGCAGTATTTT. Translating gives CASNLWDTSTDTQYF.

This chain uses TRBV6-1 with TRBJ2-2; 7 bases align to TRBD1. Per the germline V gene, CDR1 is MNHNS and CDR2 is SASEGT. V trimming: 4 bases; J trimming: 1 base; junction bases outside the gene matches: 3. The CDR3 consists of 15 residues. CDR3 in DNA: TGTGCCAGCAGTGGACAGGGAAAGAACACCGGGGAGCTGTTTTTT. As protein: CASSGQGKNTGELFF.

This clonotype was observed once. This chain links TRBV7-9 with TRBJ1-6; no reliable D call. The V end lost 7 bases, the J end lost 5 bases, and 12 bases lay between the germline ends. Looked up from germline, CDR1 is SEHNR and CDR2 is FQNEAQ (reference sequence). The CDR3 is 14 residues long. CDR3 bases: TGTGCCAGCACCGCCGCAGTGGATAATTCACCCCTCCACTTT. This sequence encodes CASTAAVDNSPLHF.

Only a few counts were recorded for this clonotype. The V call is TRBV12-3 or TRBV12-4, the J call TRBJ2-2, with unresolved D. The V and J ends lost 6 bases and 4 bases respectively, with 9 bases between them. The CDR3 spans 13 residues. The CDR3 region is CASRGFLTGELFF. The CDR3 DNA reads as TGTGCCAGCAGAGGGTTTCTCACCGGGGAGCTGTTTTTT.

This clonotype was found many times. The chain joins TRBV2 to TRBJ1-5, with D possibly TRBD1 on 6 matching bases. CDR1 and CDR2 from the germline V gene are SNHLY and FYNNEI. This CDR3 is 16 amino acids long. The ends were cut back, 6 bases at V and 0 bases at J, with 15 bases in the middle. This CDR3 reads CASSPGGGHSNQPQHF. The CDR3 coding sequence is TGTGCCAGCAGCCCCGGGGGGGGGCATAGCAATCAGCCCCAGCATTTT.

This clonotype was recorded many times. The chain links TRBV5-1 to TRBJ2-2, with a weak D call TRBD1 (6 bases). CDR3 length: 17 residues. Trimming shortened V by 3 bases and J by 6 bases, and 21 bases separated the two germline ends. Germline V gene sequence: CDR1 SGHRS, CDR2 YFSETQ. CDR3 coding DNA: TGCGCCAGCAGCTCCACCTACAGGGCGCGGAAGCCCGGGGAGCTGTTTTTT. Protein product: CASSSTYRARKPGELFF. The full variable domain, with the rest looked up from reference TRBV5-1 and TRBJ2-2, is KAGVTQTPRYLIKTRGQQVTLSCSPISGHRSVSWYQQTPGQGLQFLFEYFSETQRNKGNFPGRFSGRQFSNSRSEMNVSTLELGDSALYLCASSSTYRARKPGELFFGEGSRLTVL.

The table lists this clonotype with many counts. The rearrangement links TRBV5-1 to TRBJ2-5; D gene unclear. Trimming cost V 6 bases and J 1 base, with 10 bases left between them. There are 13 residues in the CDR3. From germline, CDR1 is SGHRS and CDR2 YFSETQ. As DNA, the CDR3 is TGCGCCAGCATGGGCTATTCCCAAGAGACCCAGTACTTC. This translates into CASMGYSQETQYF.

This clonotype was found a few times. The V and J genes are TRBV29-1 and TRBJ2-2, with D perhaps matching TRBD1 or TRBD2 (5 bases each). Germline-derived CDR1 and CDR2 are SQVTM and ANQGSEA. Trimming shortened V by 3 bases and J by 6 bases, and 17 bases separated the two germline ends. CDR3 length: 15 residues. The DNA of the CDR3 is TGCAGCGTTGAGATAGGTGGGGGATTCTCCGGGGAGCTGTTTTTT. Protein sequence: CSVEIGGGFSGELFF.

This clonotype was seen many times. The chain recombines TRBV30 with TRBJ2-2; no clear D gene. The V gene's germline CDR1 is GTSNPN and CDR2 SVGIG (reference sequence). Trimming took 0 bases from V and 7 from J, leaving 9 bases between them. The CDR3 extends over 13 amino acids. The CDR3 nucleotides are TGTGCCTGGAGTGTACAACGGATCGGGGAGCTGTTTTTT. It yields the protein CAWSVQRIGELFF.

Regarding this clonotype: One base away lies a much larger clone, so this may be a sequencing read error. The V gene is TRBV6-2 or TRBV6-3, the J gene TRBJ2-5; a possible D gene is TRBD2 (6 bases). The CDR3 is made up of 13 amino acids. Germline CDR1 MNHEY, CDR2 SVGEGT. The CDR3 DNA follows: TGTGTCAGCCGAAGTAGCGGACAAGAGACCCAGTACTTC. Protein: CVSRSSGQETQYF.

The chain has TRBV2 and TRBJ2-7; D is unclear. V was pared by 3 bases and J by 2 bases, with 11 bases between. Germline loops: CDR1 SNHLY, CDR2 FYNNEI. This CDR3 has 14 residues. CDR3 loop: CASSDAMGPYEQYF. In nucleotides, the CDR3 is TGTGCCAGCAGTGACGCGATGGGCCCCTACGAGCAGTACTTC.

This clonotype was detected many times. The chain employs TRBV12-3 or TRBV12-4 and TRBJ2-7; 7 bases align to TRBD1. The CDR3 covers 14 residues. V lost 5 bases to trimming and J lost 3 bases; unmatched junction nucleotides: 7. CDR3 residues: CASSNQGTDYEQYF. The CDR3 nucleotides are TGTGCCAGCAGTAATCAAGGGACAGACTACGAGCAGTACTTC.

In regard to this clonotype: Since a much larger clone is just one base distant, this may be a read error. V is TRBV12-3 or TRBV12-4 and J is TRBJ1-5; 8 bases match TRBD1. This CDR3 region has 14 residues. The V segment lost 3 bases and the J segment 5 bases; nucleotides outside the gene matches: 3. CDR3 sequence: CASSFGQGDQPQHF. The CDR3 coding sequence is TGTGCCAGCAGTTTTGGACAGGGCGATCAGCCCCAGCATTTT.

This clonotype was detected a few times. This rearrangement joins TRBV28 to TRBJ1-1; perhaps TRBD1 as D (5 bases). The CDR3 length is 14 residues. Looked up from germline, CDR1 is MDHEN and CDR2 is SYDVKM. V lost 3 bases, J lost 8 bases, and 16 bases lay in between. The CDR3 DNA follows: TGTGCCAGCAGTTTCCCGGGGCAGTTAGGGGAAGCTTTCTTT. It translates to CASSFPGQLGEAFF.

In its sample, this clonotype was seen many times. The chain uses TRBV5-1 and TRBJ1-4, with 8 bases lining up with TRBD1. The CDR3 sequence is 16 residues long. Germline CDR1 SGHRS, CDR2 YFSETQ. Trimming took 3 bases from V and 3 from J; bases not matched to a gene: 7. CDR3: CASSSTGEGANEKLFF. CDR3 DNA: TGCGCCAGCAGCTCGACAGGGGAGGGAGCTAATGAAAAACTGTTTTTT.

In its sample, this clonotype was seen many times. J is TRBJ2-1 and V is TRBV7-3; 9 bases are a match to TRBD1. Germline CDR1 SGHTA, CDR2 FQGTGA. This CDR3 contains 15 residues. V lost 5 bases, J lost 6 bases, and 8 bases stayed unmatched. CDR3 DNA: TGTGCCAGCAGCACGGCCGGGACAGGGTTCAATGAGCAGTTCTTC. Its translation is CASSTAGTGFNEQFF.